These 30 T cell receptor beta chains were all obtained from the same sample, sequenced in a study of T cell changes during pregnancy in multiple sclerosis. Profiling relied on immunoSEQ multiplex PCR, and the TCRdb table lists in-frame clones only, not all of them. The sample gives 44,000 or so clones, more than 75% of which show up once; approximately 6.3% is in the top ten. Sample: CD8+ T cells from peripheral blood mononuclear cells, taken after pregnancy. The receptors shown here come from a female donor in good health, enrolled as a control in a pregnancy study.

This clone is medium-sized in the sample. Within the sample, other DNA sequences also encode this same CDR3. V gene TRBV5-4 combines with J gene TRBJ1-2, with 7 bases fitting TRBD1. After removal of 0 bases from V and 6 bases from J, the junction contained 2 bases not matched to a gene. Germline lookup yields CDR1 SGHNT and CDR2 YYREEE (reference sequence). The CDR3 totals 13 residues. In DNA form, the CDR3 reads TGTGCCAGCAGCTTGGCCGGGACAGATGGCTACACCTTC. It translates to CASSLAGTDGYTF.

This clone was seen just once. This sequence joins TRBV5-1 and TRBJ2-2, with 8 bases lining up with TRBD2. The CDR3 runs to 16 residues. V shed 4 bases, J shed 2 bases, and the junction held 7 bases outside the gene matches. The germline CDR1 and CDR2 sequences are SGHRS and YFSETQ. The DNA of the CDR3 is TGCGCCAGCAGCACGCGGGGGGAAACCAACACCGGGGAGCTGTTTTTT. It encodes CASSTRGETNTGELFF.

V and J are TRBV15 and TRBJ1-1; TRBD1 aligns across 9 bases. The CDR3 consists of 17 residues. Looked up from germline, CDR1 is LNHNV and CDR2 is YYDKDF (reference sequence). Losses at the gene ends were 0 bases for V and 7 bases for J; bases not matched to a gene: 12. The DNA for the CDR3 is TGTGCCACCAGCAGAGAGGAGGGACAGGGCTGGGGGGTTGAAGCTTTCTTT. Translation: CATSREEGQGWGVEAFF.

The genes are TRBV5-1 and TRBJ2-5; 13 bases align to TRBD2. J lost 4 bases, V lost 0 bases, and 6 bases had no gene match. This CDR3 contains 17 residues. CDR1 is SGHRS, CDR2 YFSETQ, per germline. Written as DNA, the CDR3 is TGCGCCAGCAGCTTGGGGACTAGCGGGGGAAGGGGAGAGACCCAGTACTTC. This translates into CASSLGTSGGRGETQYF.

This clone was seen just once. J is TRBJ2-3 and V is TRBV7-9; a possible D gene is TRBD2 (5 bases). V dropped 10 bases and J dropped 2 bases, with 10 bases sitting between them. CDR1 is SEHNR, CDR2 FQNEAQ, per germline (reference sequence). This CDR3 has 12 residues. Written as DNA, the CDR3 is TGTGCCACTACGGGGTTCACAGATACGCAGTATTTT. Translated, it gives CATTGFTDTQYF.

This clone has only one observation. Different DNA sequences within this sample yield the same CDR3. The rearrangement links TRBV5-1 to TRBJ2-7, with 11 bases that match TRBD1. Germline trimming cut 8 bases from V and 3 bases from J; bases unmatched to any gene: 7. This CDR3 comprises 14 residues. From germline, CDR1 is SGHRS and CDR2 YFSETQ. The CDR3 region is CASSPGQGDYEQYF. CDR3 in DNA: TGCGCCAGTAGCCCGGGACAGGGGGACTACGAGCAGTACTTC. Full variable domain (outside the CDR3, taken from reference TRBV5-1 and TRBJ2-7): KAGVTQTPRYLIKTRGQQVTLSCSPISGHRSVSWYQQTPGQGLQFLFEYFSETQRNKGNFPGRFSGRQFSNSRSEMNVSTLELGDSALYLCASSPGQGDYEQYFGPGTRLTVT.

The chain joins TRBV5-6 to TRBJ1-6; tentatively, D is TRBD1 (5 bases). The CDR3 runs 13 residues. V was trimmed by 4 bases and J by 13 bases, leaving 15 bases between them. In germline, CDR1 is SGHDT, CDR2 YYEEEE. CDR3 in DNA: TGTGCCAGCAGCCGAGGAGGAGGGGTTCCCCTCCACTTT. Protein product: CASSRGGGVPLHF.

This sequence joins TRBV5-6 and TRBJ2-1; the D gene is possibly TRBD2 (5 bases). CDR3 length: 13 residues. Germline CDR1 is SGHDT and CDR2 is YYEEEE. Trimming removed 0 bases at V and 7 bases at J, with 8 bases between. The CDR3 protein is CASSLGTYNEQFF. CDR3 bases: TGTGCCAGCAGCTTGGGGACTTATAATGAGCAGTTCTTC. Full variable domain (rest looked up from reference TRBV5-6 and TRBJ2-1): DAGVTQSPTHLIKTRGQQVTLRCSPKSGHDTVSWYQQALGQGPQFIFQYYEEEERQRGNFPDRFSGHQFPNYSSELNVNALLLGDSALYLCASSLGTYNEQFFGPGTRLTVL.

The chain uses TRBV5-6 and TRBJ1-5; D possibly corresponds to TRBD1 (6 bases). V lost 1 base and J 4 bases, leaving 12 bases between the germline ends. The germline gives CDR1 SGHDT, CDR2 YYEEEE. The CDR3 contains 15 residues. In DNA form, the CDR3 reads TGTGCCAGCAGCTTGATGGGGGCGCGGAATCAGCCCCAGCATTTT. This codes for CASSLMGARNQPQHF.

The chain carries TRBV6-1 and TRBJ1-1; perhaps TRBD1 as D (6 bases). Trimming left V 4 bases short and J 0 bases short, with 12 bases between. CDR1 is MNHNS, CDR2 SASEGT, per germline. The CDR3 is made up of 15 amino acids. The CDR3 DNA is TGTGCCAGCAGTGTTTACAGGGAAATGAACACTGAAGCTTTCTTT. It translates to CASSVYREMNTEAFF.

The chain combines TRBV10-3 with TRBJ2-3; the match to TRBD2 covers 8 bases. Germline CDR1 and CDR2: ENHRY and SYGVKD. This CDR3 spans 16 amino acids. Germline trimming cut 6 bases from V and 2 bases from J; bases unmatched to any gene: 10. The DNA for the CDR3 is TGTGCCATCAGGCCCACTAGCGGTCCCGACACAGATACGCAGTATTTT. Translating gives CAIRPTSGPDTDTQYF.

V and J are TRBV9 and TRBJ1-2; no clear D gene. CDR1 is SGDLS and CDR2 is YYNGEE in the germline V gene. V shed 1 base and J shed 2 bases, with 6 bases lying between them. The CDR3 contains 13 residues. CDR3 protein: CASSVSGNYGYTF. Written as DNA, the CDR3 is TGTGCCAGCAGCGTATCGGGGAACTATGGCTACACCTTC.

This clone was seen repeatedly, ten times or more. V and J are TRBV2 and TRBJ1-4; 7 nucleotides agree with TRBD1. Trimming removed 4 bases from V and 3 bases from J; junction bases left unmatched: 8. Germline V gene sequence: CDR1 SNHLY, CDR2 FYNNEI. The CDR3 extends over 16 amino acids. The CDR3 loop reads CASSVYSGTANEKLFF. CDR3 DNA sequence: TGTGCCAGCAGTGTATACTCCGGGACAGCTAATGAAAAACTGTTTTTT.

The chain uses TRBV19 and TRBJ1-5, with 7 bases lining up with TRBD1. The V segment lost 6 bases and the J segment 7 bases; nucleotides outside the gene matches: 6. The CDR3 loop spans 13 amino acids. Germline V lookup: CDR1 LNHDA, CDR2 SQIVND (reference sequence). The CDR3: CASRTGARQPQHF. The CDR3 DNA reads TGTGCCAGTAGAACAGGGGCCCGACAGCCCCAGCATTTT.

The rearrangement links TRBV28 to TRBJ1-2, with 7 positions matching TRBD1. V trimming: 6 bases; J trimming: 2 bases; junction bases outside the gene matches: 9. The CDR3 covers 15 residues. Germline CDR1 is MDHEN and CDR2 is SYDVKM. The CDR3 is CASRGQEDTNYGYTF. In DNA form, the CDR3 reads TGTGCCAGCAGAGGACAGGAGGATACAAACTATGGCTACACCTTC.

The chain links TRBV7-9 to TRBJ1-2; 8 nucleotides line up with TRBD1. CDR3 length equals 15 residues. Germline CDR1 reads SEHNR; CDR2 reads FQNEAQ (reference sequence). V trimming: 5 bases; J trimming: 4 bases; junction bases outside the gene matches: 9. CDR3 loop: CASSPGTGWAYGYTF. CDR3 sequence (DNA): TGTGCCAGCAGCCCAGGGACAGGATGGGCCTATGGCTACACCTTC.

This clone occurred a few times. The CDR3 loop reads CASSLPGLEALPQHF. The DNA for the CDR3 is TGTGCCAGCAGTCTACCGGGACTTGAGGCTTTGCCCCAGCATTTT. The chain couples TRBV28 to TRBJ1-5; a possible D gene is TRBD1 (5 bases). The CDR3 covers 15 residues. V lost 5 bases to trimming and J lost 9 bases, with 20 bases between them. Germline lookup yields CDR1 MDHEN and CDR2 SYDVKM.

V is TRBV4-3 and J is TRBJ2-7; 7 bases are shared with TRBD1. Trimming cost V 0 bases and J 2 bases; bases outside gene matches: 4. Germline CDR1 is LGHNA and CDR2 is YSLEER. This CDR3 spans 15 amino acids. The CDR3 DNA sequence: TGCGCCAGCAGCCAAGACCGGCAGGGGGCCTACGAGCAGTACTTC. This gives the protein CASSQDRQGAYEQYF.

The CDR3 DNA reads TGTGCCAGCAGCGTGGCCATCGGACAGAACTATGGCTACACCTTC. It translates to CASSVAIGQNYGYTF. The chain is built from TRBV9 and TRBJ1-2; perhaps TRBD1 as D (6 bases). Trimming cost V 2 bases and J 2 bases, with 13 bases left between them. This CDR3 is 15 amino acids long. The germline CDR1 and CDR2 sequences are SGDLS and YYNGEE.

This sequence joins TRBV4-3 and TRBJ2-7; D is unresolved. The germline V gene has CDR1 LGHNA and CDR2 YSLEER. This CDR3 is built from 15 residues. The V end lost 0 bases, the J end lost 3 bases, and 12 bases lay between the germline ends. The chain's CDR3 is CASSQERNPSYEQYF. The CDR3 coding sequence is TGCGCCAGCAGCCAAGAAAGAAACCCTAGCTACGAGCAGTACTTC.

The chain's CDR3 is CASSFSRGGATNEKLFF. The CDR3 coding sequence is TGTGCCAGCAGCTTCAGTCGGGGAGGGGCAACTAATGAAAAACTGTTTTTT. The V and J genes are TRBV7-9 and TRBJ1-4; perhaps TRBD1 as D (5 bases). Germline loops: CDR1 SEHNR, CDR2 FQNEAQ (reference sequence). The length of the CDR3 is 17 residues. V was clipped by 3 bases and J by 0 bases, with 14 bases between them.

This chain connects TRBV16 to TRBJ2-3, with a possible D match to TRBD1 (6 bases). V lost 5 bases, J lost 3 bases, and 18 bases lay in between. Germline V gives CDR1 KGHSY, CDR2 FQNENV. There are 16 residues in the CDR3. The CDR3 DNA reads TGTGCCAGCAGCTCCCTCGGTGTGGGGGCAACAGATACGCAGTATTTT. This codes for CASSSLGVGATDTQYF.

V is TRBV9 and J is TRBJ1-2, with D unresolved. The CDR3 has 13 residues. The V and J ends lost 0 bases and 6 bases respectively, with 9 bases between them. In germline, CDR1 is SGDLS, CDR2 YYNGEE. CDR3 nucleotides: TGTGCCAGCAGCGTAGAGTTTTGGCATGGCTACACCTTC. This sequence encodes CASSVEFWHGYTF.

The rearrangement links TRBV11-2 to TRBJ1-4; D is perhaps TRBD1 (6 bases). The CDR3 spans 13 residues. The V and J ends lost 0 bases and 7 bases respectively, with 6 bases between them. Germline V gene data show CDR1 as SGHAT and CDR2 as FQNNGV. CDR3 protein: CASSLEQGEKLFF. For the CDR3, the DNA is TGTGCCAGCAGCTTAGAACAGGGTGAAAAACTGTTTTTT.

As concerns this clone: Additional DNA sequences in this sample encode the identical CDR3. The chain uses TRBV27 and TRBJ1-2, with D possibly being TRBD1 (5 bases). There are 13 residues in the CDR3. Trimming pared 2 bases from V and 2 bases from J, leaving 6 bases between. The germline CDR1 and CDR2 sequences are MNHEY and SMNVEV (reference sequence). CDR3 in DNA: TGTGCCAGCAGTTTAGCAGGGAACTATGGCTACACCTTC. Residues: CASSLAGNYGYTF.

V usage is TRBV11-2 and J usage is TRBJ2-1; TRBD2 matches at 7 bases. The junction had 10 bases not matched to a gene; V was cut back by 5 bases and J by 6 bases. Germline loops: CDR1 SGHAT, CDR2 FQNNGV. CDR3 length: 15 amino acids. CDR3 sequence: CASSPAGYYLNEQFF. CDR3 nucleotide sequence: TGTGCCAGCAGCCCAGCGGGATACTACCTCAATGAGCAGTTCTTC. Drawing the rest from reference TRBV11-2 and TRBJ2-1, the complete variable domain is EAGVAQSPRYKIIEKRQSVAFWCNPISGHATLYWYQQILGQGPKLLIQFQNNGVVDDSQLPKDRFSAERLKGVDSTLKIQPAKLEDSAVYLCASSPAGYYLNEQFFGPGTRLTVL.

The genes are TRBV7-6 and TRBJ2-7; the match to TRBD1 covers 10 bases. Germline V gene data show CDR1 as SGHVS and CDR2 as FNYEAQ. Germline trimming cut 4 bases from V and 6 bases from J; bases unmatched to any gene: 3. The CDR3 has 13 amino acids. CDR3 DNA: TGTGCCAGCAGCTGGACAGGGGGAGGCGAGCAGTACTTC. Translation gives CASSWTGGGEQYF.

This clone was seen just once. The genes are TRBV27 and TRBJ1-1; D not certain. The CDR3 covers 13 residues. V lost 2 bases, J lost 3 bases, and 7 bases lay in between. Per germline, CDR1 MNHEY and CDR2 SMNVEV (reference sequence). CDR3 residues: CASSLQTDTEAFF. CDR3 DNA: TGTGCCAGCAGTTTACAGACTGACACTGAAGCTTTCTTT.

The CDR3 is CASSARQPTPGYTF. The CDR3 nucleotides are TGTGCCAGCAGTGCAAGACAACCTACTCCTGGCTACACCTTC. The genes are TRBV27 and TRBJ1-2, with D uncertain. Germline assignment: CDR1 MNHEY and CDR2 SMNVEV (reference sequence). Trimming took 5 bases from V and 7 from J, leaving 17 bases between them. The CDR3 is 14 residues long.

The chain links TRBV21-1 to TRBJ1-1; TRBD1 is the table's D call and was not checked against the DNA. TRBV21-1 is a documented pseudogene. This CDR3 is 13 amino acids long. CDR3 sequence: CASIPRQGIRAFF. DNA of the CDR3: TGTGCCAGCATTCCCCGGCAGGGGATTAGGGCTTTCTTT.